This entry concerns a single T cell receptor (beta chain). Its antigen is unknown. This specimen comes from a study of shared clonotypes between healthy human individuals. Study overall: Each donor's CD4 naive and CD4 memory cells filled three plates apiece, CD8 naive two, and CD8 memory one. Study-level findings and limits: Researchers found naive subsets generally carried larger estimated richness than memory subsets.

The table came from immunoSEQ multiplex PCR; TCRdb's copy has only in-frame clones and leaves some out. The data contain 640,000 or so clones, around 72% of them singletons. The split of CD4+ cells yielded CD45RA+ naive and CD45RA-negative memory subsets. This CDR3 has 12 residues. In germline, CDR1 is MNHEY, CDR2 SMNVEV (reference sequence). V shed 9 bases, J shed 8 bases, and the junction held 2 bases outside the gene matches. Source material: memory CD4+ T cells sorted from blood. Subset here: CD45RA-negative fraction. The chain links TRBV27 to TRBJ2-3; 13 bases align to TRBD2. The receptor was derived from a woman under 40 in good health. CDR3 sequence: CASGLAGATQYF. DNA of the CDR3: TGTGCCAGTGGACTAGCGGGAGCTACGCAGTATTTT.